These 8 T cell receptor beta chains were sequenced from one sample in a study of blood T cell repertoires in COVID-19. Clones were sequenced by immunoSEQ multiplex PCR, and TCRdb holds only the in-frame ones, with some missing. The data contain around 230,000 clones, 86% of them seen just once; the ten biggest clones take up around a tenth. What was sequenced was peripheral blood. Receptor source: a man aged 45-65 years with COVID-19, enrolled during active disease.

The chain is built from TRBV29-1 and TRBJ2-5, with a weak D call TRBD1 (5 bases). The CDR3 sequence is 13 residues long. Trimming took off 7 bases at V and 5 bases at J, with 17 bases between the two ends. CDR1 and CDR2 from the germline V gene are SQVTM and ANQGSEA. The CDR3 nucleotides are TGCAGCGCCGCCCTACAGGAGTGGGAGACCCAGTACTTC. It is translated as CSAALQEWETQYF.

The genes are TRBV4-1 and TRBJ2-7; D may be TRBD2 (5 bases). V was cut by 4 bases and J by 7 bases, with 11 bases left in between. This CDR3 has 12 amino acids. Per the germline V gene, CDR1 is MGHRA and CDR2 is YSYEKL. The CDR3 coding sequence is TGCGCCAGCAGCCCGCTAGAGGGTGAGCAGTACTTC. Translating it yields CASSPLEGEQYF.

The chain employs TRBV7-9 and TRBJ2-7; 9 bases are a match to TRBD1. The length of the CDR3 is 14 residues. Germline V lookup: CDR1 SEHNR, CDR2 FQNEAQ (reference sequence). The J segment lost 7 bases and the V segment lost 5 bases, leaving 9 bases of the junction unmatched. The CDR3, as DNA: TGTGCCAGCAGCCTAGGAGACAGGGGGAGAGAGCAGTACTTC. Translating gives CASSLGDRGREQYF.

The chain has TRBV7-8 and TRBJ1-6; D is possibly TRBD1 (5 bases). V lost 6 bases and J 2 bases, leaving 20 bases between the germline ends. This CDR3 has 18 residues. Germline values: CDR1 SGHVS, CDR2 FQNEAQ. CDR3 sequence: CASRLSGGNGTYNSPLHF. CDR3 bases: TGTGCCAGCAGACTCAGCGGGGGAAATGGCACCTATAATTCACCCCTCCACTTT.

Written as DNA, the CDR3 is TGTGCCAGCAGTTTAAAAGGGGGCGGCAACTATGGCTACACCTTC. It specifies CASSLKGGGNYGYTF. The chain employs TRBV27 and TRBJ1-2; 7 bases are a match to TRBD1. The germline V gene encodes CDR1 MNHEY and CDR2 SMNVEV (reference sequence). The CDR3 spans 15 residues. V lost 2 bases and J lost 2; bases outside the gene matches: 5.

This sequence joins TRBV11-2 and TRBJ2-1, with 8 bases lining up with TRBD2. The CDR3 covers 19 residues. V lost 1 base and J lost 6; bases outside the gene matches: 17. The germline CDR1 and CDR2 sequences are SGHAT and FQNNGV. In nucleotides, the CDR3 is TGTGCCAGCAGCTTAGTAGCGGGGTCTGGACAGTCATCAAGCAATGAGCAGTTCTTC. Protein: CASSLVAGSGQSSSNEQFF.

J is TRBJ2-7 and V is TRBV10-3, with a possible D match to TRBD1 (5 bases). Germline lookup yields CDR1 ENHRY and CDR2 SYGVKD. With 2 bases removed from V and 6 bases from J, the gap between germline ends came to 8 bases. This CDR3 is built from 12 residues. CDR3 residues: CAISERTGEQYF. The CDR3 DNA is TGTGCCATCAGTGAGCGAACAGGCGAGCAGTACTTC.

The chain is built from TRBV30 and TRBJ1-4, with 8 bases lining up with TRBD1. This CDR3 is 13 amino acids long. V trimming: 5 bases; J trimming: 8 bases; junction bases outside the gene matches: 7. Looked up from germline, CDR1 is GTSNPN and CDR2 is SVGIG (reference sequence). The chain's CDR3 is CAWETGAREKLFF. The CDR3 bases are TGTGCCTGGGAGACAGGGGCTCGGGAAAAACTGTTTTTT.